This T cell receptor beta chain was sequenced during a study of Ad26.COV2.S vaccination and SARS-CoV-2 variants. About the study: Participant was drawn from the COV1001 Ad26.COV2.S trial arm. The authors gave Ad26.COV2.S intramuscularly, either once or twice 56 days apart.

This sample's treatment: roughly 18 received Ad26.COV2.S at low or high dose, single or two shots; about five received placebo; per-sample allocation not given. Day 63 after the first injection of vaccine or placebo was the sampling time. The administered vaccine (an Ad26 vector) expressed Wuhan-strain SARS-CoV-2 spike. Some clones are missing from TCRdb's copy, which holds only in-frame ones; the method was immunoSEQ multiplex PCR. The sample shows some 370,000 clones, 83% of them seen only once. Regarding this clone: Its cognate antigen is unknown.

Trimming stripped 5 bases from V and 1 base from J, with 11 bases between. This CDR3 is 14 amino acids long. Germline V CDR1 and CDR2: WNHNN, SYGVQD (reference sequence). General study findings and limits: Once vaccination had occurred, spike-specific CD8+ and CD4+ T cell responses reportedly showed substantial breadth.

The input for sequencing was peripheral blood, taken in a trial of Ad26.COV2.S vaccine versus placebo. The chain employs TRBV10-1 and TRBJ2-5; a weak D match, TRBD2 (6 bases). The TCR sequence derives from a person aged 18-60 years who received the Ad26.COV2.S COVID-19 vaccine or a placebo. CDR3 loop: CASSFGGAQETQYF. CDR3 DNA: TGCGCCAGCAGTTTTGGAGGGGCCCAAGAGACCCAGTACTTC.